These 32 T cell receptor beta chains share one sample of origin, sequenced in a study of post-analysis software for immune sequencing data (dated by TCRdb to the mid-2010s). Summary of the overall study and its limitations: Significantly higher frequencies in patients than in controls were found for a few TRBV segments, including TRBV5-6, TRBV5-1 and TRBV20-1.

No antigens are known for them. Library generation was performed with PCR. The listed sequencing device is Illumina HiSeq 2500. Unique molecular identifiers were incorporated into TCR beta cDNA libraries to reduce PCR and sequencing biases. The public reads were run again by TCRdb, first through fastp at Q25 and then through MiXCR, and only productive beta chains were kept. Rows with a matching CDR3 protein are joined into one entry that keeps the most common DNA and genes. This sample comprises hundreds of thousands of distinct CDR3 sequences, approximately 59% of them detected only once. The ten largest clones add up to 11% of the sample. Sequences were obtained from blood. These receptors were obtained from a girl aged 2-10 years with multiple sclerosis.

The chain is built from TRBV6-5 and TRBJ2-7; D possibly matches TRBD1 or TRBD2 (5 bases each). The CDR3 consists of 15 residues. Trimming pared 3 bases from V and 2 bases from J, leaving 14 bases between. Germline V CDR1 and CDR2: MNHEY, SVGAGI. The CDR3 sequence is CASSYVRGQTYEQYF. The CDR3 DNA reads TGTGCCAGCAGTTATGTGAGGGGCCAGACCTACGAGCAGTACTTC.

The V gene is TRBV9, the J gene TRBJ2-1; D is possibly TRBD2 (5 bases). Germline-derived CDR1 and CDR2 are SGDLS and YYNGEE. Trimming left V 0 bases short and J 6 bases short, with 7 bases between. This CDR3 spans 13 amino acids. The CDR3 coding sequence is TGTGCCAGCAGCGTAGCTAGCCCCAATGAGCAGTTCTTC. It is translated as CASSVASPNEQFF.

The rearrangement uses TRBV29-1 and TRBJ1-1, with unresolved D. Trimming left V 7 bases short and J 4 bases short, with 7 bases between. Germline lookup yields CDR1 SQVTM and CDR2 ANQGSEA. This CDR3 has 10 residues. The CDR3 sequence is CSAGLTEAFF. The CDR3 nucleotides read TGCAGCGCCGGGCTCACTGAAGCTTTCTTT.

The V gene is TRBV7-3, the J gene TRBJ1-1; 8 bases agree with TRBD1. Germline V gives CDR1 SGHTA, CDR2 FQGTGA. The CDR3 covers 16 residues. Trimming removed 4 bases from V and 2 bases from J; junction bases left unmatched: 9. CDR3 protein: CASSSNPGTGNTEAFF. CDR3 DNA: TGTGCCAGCAGCTCTAACCCCGGGACAGGCAACACTGAAGCTTTCTTT.

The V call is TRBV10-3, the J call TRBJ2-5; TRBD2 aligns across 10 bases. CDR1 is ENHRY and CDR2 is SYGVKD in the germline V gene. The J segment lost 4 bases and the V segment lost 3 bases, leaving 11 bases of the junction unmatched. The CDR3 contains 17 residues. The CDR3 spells CAISDSSSGSIVETQYF. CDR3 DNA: TGTGCCATCAGTGACTCGTCTAGCGGGAGTATCGTAGAGACCCAGTACTTC.

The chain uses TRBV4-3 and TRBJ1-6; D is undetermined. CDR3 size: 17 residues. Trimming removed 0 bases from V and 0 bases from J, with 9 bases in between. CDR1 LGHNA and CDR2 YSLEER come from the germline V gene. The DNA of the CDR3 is TGCGCCAGCAGCCAAGATCCGGGGAGCTCCTATAATTCACCCCTCCACTTT. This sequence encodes CASSQDPGSSYNSPLHF.

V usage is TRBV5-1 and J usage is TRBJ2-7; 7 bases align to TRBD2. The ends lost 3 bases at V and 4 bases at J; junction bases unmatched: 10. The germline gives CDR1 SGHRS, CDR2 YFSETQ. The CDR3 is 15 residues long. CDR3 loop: CASSSGGGGGYEQYF. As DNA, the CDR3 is TGCGCCAGCAGCTCCGGCGGGGGAGGAGGTTACGAGCAGTACTTC.

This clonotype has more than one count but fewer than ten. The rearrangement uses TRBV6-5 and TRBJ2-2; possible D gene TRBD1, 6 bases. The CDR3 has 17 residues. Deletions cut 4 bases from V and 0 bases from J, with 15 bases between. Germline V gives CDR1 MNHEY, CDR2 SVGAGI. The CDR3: CASSFRTGYPNTGELFF. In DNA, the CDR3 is TGTGCCAGCAGTTTTCGAACAGGGTACCCGAACACCGGGGAGCTGTTTTTT.

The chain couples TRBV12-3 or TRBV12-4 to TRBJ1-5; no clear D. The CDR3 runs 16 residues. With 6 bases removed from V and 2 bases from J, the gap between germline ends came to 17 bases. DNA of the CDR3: TGTGCCAGCAGCCTAAGGGTGGCAGGCCGCAATCAGCCCCAGCATTTT. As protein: CASSLRVAGRNQPQHF.

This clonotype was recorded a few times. The DNA of the CDR3 is TGCAGCGTTGGCGATGACCAGCCCCAGCATTTT. Amino acids: CSVGDDQPQHF. This chain links TRBV29-1 with TRBJ1-5; D not resolved. Germline values: CDR1 SQVTM, CDR2 ANQGSEA. Trimming took off 4 bases at V and 7 bases at J, with 8 bases between the two ends. The CDR3 is 11 amino acids.

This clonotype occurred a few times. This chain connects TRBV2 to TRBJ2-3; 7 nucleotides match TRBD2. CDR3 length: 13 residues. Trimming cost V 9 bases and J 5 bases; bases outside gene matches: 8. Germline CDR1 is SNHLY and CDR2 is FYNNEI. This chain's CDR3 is CASEESGVDTQYF. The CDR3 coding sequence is TGTGCCAGTGAGGAGAGCGGGGTAGATACGCAGTATTTT.

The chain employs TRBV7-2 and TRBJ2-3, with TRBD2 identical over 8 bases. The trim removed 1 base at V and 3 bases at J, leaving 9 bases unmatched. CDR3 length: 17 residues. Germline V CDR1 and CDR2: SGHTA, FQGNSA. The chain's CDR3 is CASSLGAAGEGTDTQYF. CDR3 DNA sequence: TGTGCCAGCAGCTTAGGGGCAGCGGGGGAAGGTACAGATACGCAGTATTTT. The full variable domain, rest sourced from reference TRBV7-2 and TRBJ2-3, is GAGVSQSPSNKVTEKGKDVELRCDPISGHTALYWYRQSLGQGLEFLIYFQGNSAPDKSGLPSDRFSAERTGGSVSTLTIQRTQQEDSAVYLCASSLGAAGEGTDTQYFGPGTRLTVL.

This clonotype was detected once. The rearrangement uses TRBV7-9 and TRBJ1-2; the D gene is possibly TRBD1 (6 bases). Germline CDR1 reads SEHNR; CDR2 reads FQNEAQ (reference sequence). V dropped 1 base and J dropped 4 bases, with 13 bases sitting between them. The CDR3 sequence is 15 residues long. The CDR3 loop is CASSLEGGASYGYTF. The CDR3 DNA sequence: TGTGCCAGCAGCTTAGAGGGGGGGGCCAGCTATGGCTACACCTTC.

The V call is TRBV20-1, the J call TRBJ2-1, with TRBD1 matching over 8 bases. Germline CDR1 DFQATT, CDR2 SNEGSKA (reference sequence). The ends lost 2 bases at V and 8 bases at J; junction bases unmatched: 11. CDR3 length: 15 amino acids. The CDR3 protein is CSARTPTGAGDEQFF. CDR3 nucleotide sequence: TGCAGTGCTAGAACTCCGACAGGGGCCGGGGATGAGCAGTTCTTC.

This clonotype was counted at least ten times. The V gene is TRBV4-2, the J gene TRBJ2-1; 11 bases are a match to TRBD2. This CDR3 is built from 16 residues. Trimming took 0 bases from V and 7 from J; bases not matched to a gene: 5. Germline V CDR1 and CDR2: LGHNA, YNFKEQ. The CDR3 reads CASSQDHSGGANEQFF. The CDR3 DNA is TGTGCCAGCAGCCAAGATCATAGCGGGGGGGCTAATGAGCAGTTCTTC.

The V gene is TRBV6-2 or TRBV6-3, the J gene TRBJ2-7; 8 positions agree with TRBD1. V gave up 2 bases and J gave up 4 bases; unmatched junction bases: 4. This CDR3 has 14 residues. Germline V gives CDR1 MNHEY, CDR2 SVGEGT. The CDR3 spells CASSYGQGHYEQYF. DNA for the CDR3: TGTGCCAGCAGTTACGGACAGGGACATTACGAGCAGTACTTC.

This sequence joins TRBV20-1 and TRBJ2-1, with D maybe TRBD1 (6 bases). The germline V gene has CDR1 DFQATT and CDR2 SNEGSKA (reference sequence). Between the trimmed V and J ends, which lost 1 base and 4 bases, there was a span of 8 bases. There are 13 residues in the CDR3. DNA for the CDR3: TGCAGTGCTAGAGGACAGGCGTACAATGAGCAGTTCTTC. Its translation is CSARGQAYNEQFF.

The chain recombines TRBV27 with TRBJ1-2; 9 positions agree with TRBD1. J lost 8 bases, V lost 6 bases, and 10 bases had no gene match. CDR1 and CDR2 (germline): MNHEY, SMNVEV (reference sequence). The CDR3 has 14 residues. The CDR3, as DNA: TGTGCCAGCAGAAAAGGGACAGGGAATGACGGCTACACCTTC. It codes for CASRKGTGNDGYTF.

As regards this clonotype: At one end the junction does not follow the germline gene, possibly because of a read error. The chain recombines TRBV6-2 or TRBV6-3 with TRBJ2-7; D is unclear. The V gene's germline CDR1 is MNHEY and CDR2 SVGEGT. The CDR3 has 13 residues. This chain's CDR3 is CASSYLTTYEQYF. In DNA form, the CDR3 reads TGTGCCAGCAGCTACTTGACCACCTACGAGCAGTACTTC.

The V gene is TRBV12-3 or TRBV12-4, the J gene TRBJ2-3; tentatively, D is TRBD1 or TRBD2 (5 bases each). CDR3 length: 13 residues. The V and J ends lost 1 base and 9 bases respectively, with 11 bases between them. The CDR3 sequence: CASSLDRWGTQYF. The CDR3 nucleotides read TGTGCCAGCAGTTTAGATCGATGGGGGACGCAGTATTTT.

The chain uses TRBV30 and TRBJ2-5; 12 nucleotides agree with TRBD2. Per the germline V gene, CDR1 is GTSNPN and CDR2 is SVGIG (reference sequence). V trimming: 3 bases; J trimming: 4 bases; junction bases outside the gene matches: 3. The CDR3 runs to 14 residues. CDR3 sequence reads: CAWSLAGGPETQYF. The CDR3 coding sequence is TGTGCCTGGAGCCTAGCGGGAGGGCCAGAGACCCAGTACTTC. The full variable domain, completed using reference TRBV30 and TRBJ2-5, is SQTIHQWPATLVQPVGSPLSLECTVEGTSNPNLYWYRQAAGRGLQLLFYSVGIGQISSEVPQNLSASRPQDRQFILSSKKLLLSDSGFYLCAWSLAGGPETQYFGPGTRLLVL.

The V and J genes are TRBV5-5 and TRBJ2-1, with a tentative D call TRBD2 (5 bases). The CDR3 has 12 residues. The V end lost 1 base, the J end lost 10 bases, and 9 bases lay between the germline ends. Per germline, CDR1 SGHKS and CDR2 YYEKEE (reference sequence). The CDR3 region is CASSLLRREQFF. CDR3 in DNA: TGTGCCAGCAGCTTGCTTCGGAGGGAGCAGTTCTTC. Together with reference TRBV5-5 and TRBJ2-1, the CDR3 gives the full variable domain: DAGVTQSPTHLIKTRGQQVTLRCSPISGHKSVSWYQQVLGQGPQFIFQYYEKEERGRGNFPDRFSARQFPNYSSELNVNALLLGDSALYLCASSLLRREQFFGPGTRLTVL.

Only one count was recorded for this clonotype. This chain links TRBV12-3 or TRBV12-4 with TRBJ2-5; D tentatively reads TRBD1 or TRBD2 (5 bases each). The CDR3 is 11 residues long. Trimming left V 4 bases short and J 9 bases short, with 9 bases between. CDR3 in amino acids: CASSSPGPQYF. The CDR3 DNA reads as TGTGCCAGCAGTTCTCCGGGGCCCCAGTACTTC.

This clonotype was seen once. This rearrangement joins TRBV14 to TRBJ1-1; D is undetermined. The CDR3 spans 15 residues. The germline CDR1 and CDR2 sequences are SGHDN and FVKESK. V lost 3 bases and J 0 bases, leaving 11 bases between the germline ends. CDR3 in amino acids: CASSQGRQLNTEAFF. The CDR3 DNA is TGTGCCAGCAGCCAGGGCCGTCAGTTGAACACTGAAGCTTTCTTT.

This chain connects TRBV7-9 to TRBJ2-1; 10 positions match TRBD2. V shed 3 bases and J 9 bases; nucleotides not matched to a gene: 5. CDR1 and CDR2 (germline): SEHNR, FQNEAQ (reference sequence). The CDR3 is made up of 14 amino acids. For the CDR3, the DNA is TGTGCCAGCAGCTTCCTTGTAGCGGGAGGTGAGCAGTTCTTC. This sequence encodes CASSFLVAGGEQFF.

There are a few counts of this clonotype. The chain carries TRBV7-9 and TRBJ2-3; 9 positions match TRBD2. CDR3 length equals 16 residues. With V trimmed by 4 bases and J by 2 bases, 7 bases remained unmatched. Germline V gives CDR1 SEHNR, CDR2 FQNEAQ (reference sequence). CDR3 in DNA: TGTGCCAGCAGCTCTTTTAGCGGGGGCGTCACAGATACGCAGTATTTT. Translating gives CASSSFSGGVTDTQYF.

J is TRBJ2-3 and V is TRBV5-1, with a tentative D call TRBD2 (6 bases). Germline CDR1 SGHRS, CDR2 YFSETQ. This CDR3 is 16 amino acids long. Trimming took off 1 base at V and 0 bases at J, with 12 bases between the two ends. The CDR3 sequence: CASSLPGTSSTDTQYF. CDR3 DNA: TGCGCCAGCAGCTTGCCCGGGACTTCTAGCACAGATACGCAGTATTTT.

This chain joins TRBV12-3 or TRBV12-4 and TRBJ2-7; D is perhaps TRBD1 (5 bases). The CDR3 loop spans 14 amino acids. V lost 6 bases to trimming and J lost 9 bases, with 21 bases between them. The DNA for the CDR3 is TGTGCCAGCAGCCACGCGGACACGCCGAGTTGGCAGTACTTC. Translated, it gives CASSHADTPSWQYF.

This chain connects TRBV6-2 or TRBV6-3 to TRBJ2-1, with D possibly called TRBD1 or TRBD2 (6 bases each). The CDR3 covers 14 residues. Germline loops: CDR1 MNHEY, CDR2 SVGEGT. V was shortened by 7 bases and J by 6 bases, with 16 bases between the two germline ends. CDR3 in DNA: TGTGCCAGCAACCTACGAGGGGGGTTCAATGAGCAGTTCTTC. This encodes CASNLRGGFNEQFF.

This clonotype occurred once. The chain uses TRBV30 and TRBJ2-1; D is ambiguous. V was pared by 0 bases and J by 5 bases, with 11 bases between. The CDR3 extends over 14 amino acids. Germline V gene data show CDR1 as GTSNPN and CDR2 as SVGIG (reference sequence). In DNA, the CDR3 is TGTGCCTGGAGTGTACTTTCCCCTGACAATGAGCAGTTCTTC. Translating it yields CAWSVLSPDNEQFF.

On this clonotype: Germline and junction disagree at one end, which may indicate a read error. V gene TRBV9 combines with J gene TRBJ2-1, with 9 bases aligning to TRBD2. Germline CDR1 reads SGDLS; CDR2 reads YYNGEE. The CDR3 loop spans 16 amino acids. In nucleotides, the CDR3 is TGTGCCAGCAGCGCGGAGACTAGCGGCGCCTACAATGAGCAGTTCTTT. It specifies CASSAETSGAYNEQFF.

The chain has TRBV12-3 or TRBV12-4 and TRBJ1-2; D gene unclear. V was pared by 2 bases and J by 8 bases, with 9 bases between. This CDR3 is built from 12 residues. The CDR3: CASSLRAGGYTF. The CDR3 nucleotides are TGTGCCAGCAGTTTAAGGGCTGGGGGCTACACCTTC.